One and the same sample provided the 18 T cell receptor beta chains below, sequenced in a study of T cells in Graves' hyperthyroidism and ophthalmopathy. What was amplified from RNA transcripts were TCR beta CDR3 regions. A set of HTBI primers served as the primers for a first-round RT-PCR of the TCR CDR3. Each CDR3 protein gets one entry after TCRdb re-called the multiplex PCR reads with MiXCR. The data show fewer than 300,000 distinct CDR3 sequences, 13% to 15% seen once. The specimen was blood. Source of these receptors: a woman between 45 and 60 years old with Graves' hyperthyroidism that later progressed to Graves' ophthalmopathy.

In its sample, this clonotype was seen many times. J is TRBJ1-1 and V is TRBV6-1; D gene ambiguous. This CDR3 is 15 amino acids long. Deletions cut 1 base from V and 0 bases from J, with 9 bases between. Germline-derived CDR1 and CDR2 are MNHNS and SASEGT. The CDR3: CASSEGPGMNTEAFF. For the CDR3, the DNA is TGTGCCAGCAGTGAAGGGCCGGGTATGAACACTGAAGCTTTCTTT.

This clonotype was picked up many times. J is TRBJ1-1 and V is TRBV7-9, with unresolved D. Looked up from germline, CDR1 is SEHNR and CDR2 is FQNEAQ (reference sequence). The V gene lost 0 bases and the J gene lost 8 bases, with 7 bases spanning the gap. This CDR3 has 12 residues. CDR3 in amino acids: CASSLAGGEAFF. The CDR3 DNA reads TGTGCCAGCAGCTTAGCGGGCGGGGAAGCTTTCTTT.

The rearrangement joins TRBV7-3 to TRBJ2-1, with D perhaps TRBD2 (7 bases). Germline V gives CDR1 SGHTA, CDR2 FQGTGA. This CDR3 is 12 amino acids long. Trimming took off 5 bases at V and 10 bases at J, with 12 bases between the two ends. The CDR3 nucleotides are TGTGCCAGCAGCCGAGGGGGGGGGGAGCAGTTCTTC. Encoded protein: CASSRGGGEQFF.

This chain links TRBV20-1 with TRBJ2-2, with D tentatively TRBD1 or TRBD2 (5 bases each). CDR1 is DFQATT, CDR2 SNEGSKA, per germline (reference sequence). Between the trimmed V and J ends, which lost 7 bases and 4 bases, there was a span of 10 bases. This CDR3 contains 12 residues. The CDR3 here is CSGPGPTGELFF. The CDR3 DNA reads TGCAGTGGTCCGGGACCCACCGGGGAGCTGTTTTTT.

This clonotype occurred many times. The chain links TRBV7-8 to TRBJ2-7; D perhaps matches TRBD1 (6 bases). This CDR3 is built from 16 residues. Trimming cost V 5 bases and J 0 bases, with 17 bases left between them. The germline gives CDR1 SGHVS, CDR2 FQNEAQ. CDR3: CASSMIRDTSSYEQYF. CDR3 coding DNA: TGTGCCAGCAGCATGATCCGGGACACGAGCTCCTACGAGCAGTACTTC.

Many counts were recorded for this clonotype. The V gene is TRBV5-1, the J gene TRBJ2-1; D is ambiguous. Trimming shortened V by 4 bases and J by 3 bases, and 11 bases separated the two germline ends. Germline CDR1 reads SGHRS; CDR2 reads YFSETQ. The CDR3 runs to 14 residues. CDR3 nucleotides: TGCGCCAGCAGCGTGACCGATTACTACAATGAGCAGTTCTTC. Translated, it gives CASSVTDYYNEQFF.

In this sample, this clonotype turned up many times. The gene calls are TRBV3-1 and TRBJ2-7, with 7 bases identical to TRBD1. Germline trimming cut 2 bases from V and 4 bases from J; bases unmatched to any gene: 5. CDR1 and CDR2 (germline): LGHDT, YNNKEL (reference sequence). The CDR3 spans 14 residues. DNA for the CDR3: TGTGCCAGCAGCCAATGGGACAGTGTTTACGAGCAGTACTTC. This gives the protein CASSQWDSVYEQYF.

The sample holds many counts of this clonotype. The chain has TRBV11-2 and TRBJ1-2, with D possibly matching TRBD1 (5 bases). The CDR3 runs 16 residues. The germline V and J ends were trimmed by 2 bases and 8 bases, with 21 bases remaining between them. CDR1 and CDR2 from the germline V gene are SGHAT and FQNNGV. The CDR3 loop reads CASSLTGSGQTLGYTF. Here the CDR3 DNA reads TGTGCCAGCAGCTTAACGGGTTCGGGGCAGACCCTGGGCTACACCTTC.

Many counts were recorded for this clonotype. The chain carries TRBV14 and TRBJ1-1; no firm D call. The CDR3 runs 15 residues. Looked up from germline, CDR1 is SGHDN and CDR2 is FVKESK. Trimming left V 2 bases short and J 4 bases short, with 14 bases between. The CDR3 loop reads CASSQLGVDRTEAFF. The CDR3 DNA reads as TGTGCCAGCAGCCAACTAGGTGTGGACCGCACTGAAGCTTTCTTT.

There are many counts of this clonotype. The chain couples TRBV27 to TRBJ2-7; 9 bases are a match to TRBD1. The CDR3 is 19 amino acids. Germline loops: CDR1 MNHEY, CDR2 SMNVEV (reference sequence). V dropped 8 bases and J dropped 0; count of bases not matched to a gene: 20. CDR3 sequence (DNA): TGTGCCAGCTCAATATACCCGGGACAGGGTATTGGAGGCTCCTACGAGCAGTACTTC. Amino acids: CASSIYPGQGIGGSYEQYF.

This clonotype was seen repeatedly, ten times or more. DNA for the CDR3: TGTGCCAGCAGCGCCCCCGGGGGCTGGGGTGAGCAGTTCTTC. Translated: CASSAPGGWGEQFF. The chain recombines TRBV12-3 or TRBV12-4 with TRBJ2-1; D could derive from TRBD1 or TRBD2 (6 bases each). The V end was cut by 6 bases, the J end by 9 bases, with 18 bases between. This CDR3 spans 14 amino acids.

This clonotype showed up many times. The V and J genes are TRBV20-1 and TRBJ2-3; D gene unclear. Germline V gene data show CDR1 as DFQATT and CDR2 as SNEGSKA (reference sequence). V lost 3 bases, J lost 12 bases, and 16 bases lay in between. This CDR3 is 12 amino acids long. In DNA form, the CDR3 reads TGCAGTGCTAGGTCCCAGGTGGCGGCCCAGTATTTT. It is translated as CSARSQVAAQYF.

The gene calls are TRBV29-1 and TRBJ2-5; no reliable D call. This CDR3 comprises 12 residues. Between the trimmed V and J ends, which lost 4 bases and 2 bases, there was a span of 8 bases. Germline CDR1 and CDR2: SQVTM and ANQGSEA. The DNA of the CDR3 is TGCAGCGTTGGGTTCCTACAAGAGACCCAGTACTTC. This sequence encodes CSVGFLQETQYF.

On this clonotype itself: This clone may be a read error of a much larger clone one base away. The final CDR3 position lacks the conserved phenylalanine or tryptophan, pointing to a likely read error. The rearrangement uses TRBV6-5 and TRBJ1-1; no clear D. V was trimmed by 2 bases and J by 5 bases, leaving 6 bases between them. This CDR3 contains 12 residues. The germline CDR1 and CDR2 sequences are MNHEY and SVGAGI. The DNA of the CDR3 is TGTGCCAGCAGTTACCGGGATACTGAAGCTTTCTCT. This translates into CASSYRDTEAFS.

This clonotype was observed many times. The chain has TRBV28 and TRBJ2-7; TRBD2 is a possible D gene (6 bases). V lost 7 bases and J 3 bases, leaving 16 bases between the germline ends. This CDR3 is built from 14 residues. Germline-derived CDR1 and CDR2 are MDHEN and SYDVKM. CDR3 region: CASTTGGAHYEQYF. The CDR3 DNA follows: TGTGCCAGCACCACTGGCGGGGCTCACTACGAGCAGTACTTC.

There are many counts of this clonotype. V usage is TRBV5-1 and J usage is TRBJ2-7; tentatively, D is TRBD1 (6 bases). The CDR3 runs to 14 residues. CDR1 and CDR2 (germline): SGHRS, YFSETQ. V dropped 4 bases and J dropped 4 bases, with 15 bases sitting between them. The CDR3 here is CASSPTGTTYEQYF. The CDR3 DNA sequence: TGCGCCAGCAGCCCCACCGGGACAACTTACGAGCAGTACTTC.

The V call is TRBV18, the J call TRBJ1-1; 8 bases match TRBD1. The junction had 5 bases not matched to a gene; V was cut back by 4 bases and J by 1 base. There are 15 residues in the CDR3. The germline V gene has CDR1 KGHSH and CDR2 LQKENI. CDR3 in amino acids: CASSRGQGANTEAFF. CDR3 nucleotide sequence: TGTGCCAGCTCACGAGGGCAGGGGGCGAACACTGAAGCTTTCTTT.

Only a few counts were recorded for this clonotype. This chain links TRBV15 with TRBJ1-2; D gene unclear. The V gene's germline CDR1 is LNHNV and CDR2 YYDKDF (reference sequence). The V end was cut by 1 base, the J end by 7 bases, with 13 bases between. The CDR3 consists of 14 residues. The CDR3: CATSRAGIEGGYTF. DNA of the CDR3: TGTGCCACCAGCAGAGCCGGTATCGAGGGTGGCTACACCTTC.